These 4 T cell receptor beta chains were sequenced from one sample in a study of Ad26.COV2.S vaccination and SARS-CoV-2 variants. Treatment reported: some 20 received Ad26.COV2.S at low or high dose, single or two shots; several received placebo; per-sample allocation not given. Sample collection was performed on day 63 after the first vaccine or placebo injection. Assay used: immunoSEQ multiplex PCR; TCRdb lists only in-frame clones, some missing. The sample yields fewer than 600,000 clones, around 89% seen once. The sample was peripheral blood, taken in a trial of Ad26.COV2.S vaccine versus placebo. These receptors all come from a person between 18 and 60 years old who received the Ad26.COV2.S COVID-19 vaccine or a placebo.

CDR3 nucleotide sequence: TGTGCCAGCAGCGGGTCCGGTAGCTCCTATAATTCACCCCTCCACTTT. Its protein is CASSGSGSSYNSPLHF. The chain couples TRBV9 to TRBJ1-6; no clear D gene. This CDR3 has 16 amino acids. CDR1 and CDR2 (germline): SGDLS, YYNGEE. Trimming took 3 bases from V and 0 from J, leaving 10 bases between them.

The chain carries TRBV6-1 and TRBJ1-5; no clear D. Germline CDR1 is MNHNS and CDR2 is SASEGT. The V end lost 3 bases, the J end lost 1 base, and 10 bases lay between the germline ends. This CDR3 region has 15 residues. The DNA for the CDR3 is TGTGCCAGCAGTGACAGGATTATCAGCAATCAGCCCCAGCATTTT. Residues: CASSDRIISNQPQHF.

The V call is TRBV11-2, the J call TRBJ2-2; the match to TRBD1 covers 7 bases. Germline loops: CDR1 SGHAT, CDR2 FQNNGV. Unmatched junction bases numbered 10, after V lost 5 bases and J lost 7 bases. CDR3 length: 15 amino acids. Here the CDR3 DNA reads TGTGCCAGCAGCCCAACTAGGGGGCTAGGCGGGGAGCTGTTTTTT. Its protein is CASSPTRGLGGELFF.

The V call is TRBV25-1, the J call TRBJ1-6, with D tentatively TRBD1 (6 bases). This CDR3 region has 14 residues. The ends were cut back, 6 bases at V and 8 bases at J, with 14 bases in the middle. Per the germline V gene, CDR1 is MGHDK and CDR2 is SYGVNS. The CDR3 DNA follows: TGTGCCAGCAGCTTGACAGGCTGGGATTCACCCCTCCACTTT. Encoded protein: CASSLTGWDSPLHF. Looking up the rest from reference TRBV25-1 and TRBJ1-6 gives the full variable domain: EADIYQTPRYLVIGTGKKITLECSQTMGHDKMYWYQQDPGMELHLIHYSYGVNSTEKGDLSSESTVSRIRTEHFPLTLESARPSHTSQYLCASSLTGWDSPLHFGNGTRLTVT.